Presented here are 14 T cell receptor beta chains from one specimen sequenced in a study of cytomegalovirus exposure and HLA in healthy donors. The PCR contained 60 Vbeta and 13 Jbeta primers. Method: immunoSEQ multiplex PCR; TCRdb's copy keeps in-frame clones and lacks some. The repertoire consists of approximately 150,000 clones, with 80% occurring once and the leading ten covering over 0.95%. Sequencing was performed on PBMCs. Receptors originate from a woman aged 45-60 years in good health and CMV-seronegative.

For this clone: Other DNA sequences in the sample encode the same CDR3. The chain recombines TRBV7-9 with TRBJ2-5; 11 nucleotides align to TRBD1. CDR1 is SEHNR, CDR2 FQNEAQ, per germline (reference sequence). The CDR3 is made up of 15 amino acids. V lost 3 bases and J lost 5; bases outside the gene matches: 5. The CDR3 spells CASSFWTGGEETQYF. CDR3 in DNA: TGTGCCAGCAGCTTTTGGACAGGGGGCGAGGAGACCCAGTACTTC.

Here the CDR3 DNA reads TGCGCCAGCAGCCGTGGGGACAGGCTCACTGAAGCTTTCTTT. Encoded protein: CASSRGDRLTEAFF. The rearrangement uses TRBV10-2 and TRBJ1-1; 8 bases align to TRBD1. The CDR3 extends over 14 amino acids. V shed 6 bases, J shed 4 bases, and the junction held 7 bases outside the gene matches. Germline loops: CDR1 WSHSY, CDR2 SAAADI.

The chain employs TRBV19 and TRBJ1-1; TRBD1 agrees at 9 bases. The CDR3 covers 17 residues. Looked up from germline, CDR1 is LNHDA and CDR2 is SQIVND (reference sequence). The ends lost 7 bases at V and 6 bases at J; junction bases unmatched: 18. CDR3 in DNA: TGTGCCAGTAAGGCGGGACAGGGCAGAACAGGGAGGGCTGAAGCTTTCTTT. Encoded protein: CASKAGQGRTGRAEAFF.

The rearrangement links TRBV11-2 to TRBJ2-1, with D tentatively TRBD1 (6 bases). Trimming cost V 2 bases and J 10 bases, with 12 bases left between them. Germline-derived CDR1 and CDR2 are SGHAT and FQNNGV. The CDR3 extends over 13 amino acids. The CDR3 region has the DNA TGTGCCAGCAGCTTACCAGGGGTGGGGGAGCAGTTCTTC. The encoded protein is CASSLPGVGEQFF.

The V call is TRBV18, the J call TRBJ2-1, with D possibly being TRBD1 (6 bases). Germline V CDR1 and CDR2: KGHSH, LQKENI. This CDR3 contains 17 residues. The V end lost 6 bases, the J end lost 0 bases, and 18 bases lay between the germline ends. CDR3 nucleotides: TGTGCCAGCTCCCTAGGACAGTCGGTGGCCTCCTACAATGAGCAGTTCTTC. It translates to CASSLGQSVASYNEQFF.

This chain uses TRBV27 with TRBJ1-1, with D tentatively TRBD1 (5 bases). Trimming removed 10 bases at V and 1 base at J, with 19 bases between. Per germline, CDR1 MNHEY and CDR2 SMNVEV (reference sequence). This CDR3 has 15 amino acids. CDR3: CATYYPGGTNTEAFF. The CDR3, as DNA: TGTGCCACCTACTACCCCGGGGGTACGAACACTGAAGCTTTCTTT.

The chain carries TRBV6-5 and TRBJ2-1, with 10 bases aligning to TRBD2. This CDR3 is built from 14 residues. Germline values: CDR1 MNHEY, CDR2 SVGAGI. V dropped 6 bases and J dropped 6; count of bases not matched to a gene: 5. Here the CDR3 DNA reads TGTGCCAGCAGGCTAGCGGGAGCCAGCAATGAGCAGTTCTTC. Encoded protein: CASRLAGASNEQFF.

The rearrangement joins TRBV4-2 to TRBJ2-3; TRBD2 is a possible D gene (7 bases). Per the germline V gene, CDR1 is LGHNA and CDR2 is YNFKEQ. The CDR3 extends over 17 amino acids. Trimming took off 3 bases at V and 3 bases at J, with 19 bases between the two ends. The CDR3 protein is CASSQGLGGGATDTQYF. In nucleotides, the CDR3 is TGTGCCAGCAGCCAGGGGTTGGGAGGGGGGGCTACAGATACGCAGTATTTT.

The chain employs TRBV10-3 and TRBJ1-1; 9 bases agree with TRBD1. This CDR3 contains 15 residues. Losses at the gene ends were 5 bases for V and 3 bases for J; bases not matched to a gene: 7. Looked up from germline, CDR1 is ENHRY and CDR2 is SYGVKD. CDR3 nucleotides: TGTGCCATCAGTATTAACAGGGGGCCGGACACTGAAGCTTTCTTT. It codes for CAISINRGPDTEAFF.

The chain recombines TRBV5-4 with TRBJ2-1, with D uncertain. Germline V gives CDR1 SGHNT, CDR2 YYREEE (reference sequence). CDR3 length equals 14 residues. V shed 4 bases and J shed 8 bases, with 16 bases lying between them. CDR3 in DNA: TGTGCCAGCAGCCTTTCAATCGACGAGGATGAGCAGTTCTTC. Encoded protein: CASSLSIDEDEQFF.

The chain employs TRBV30 and TRBJ2-2, with 10 bases that match TRBD2. Trimming took 3 bases from V and 3 from J; bases not matched to a gene: 4. This CDR3 has 15 residues. Germline V gene lookup returns CDR1 GTSNPN and CDR2 SVGIG (reference sequence). CDR3 sequence (DNA): TGTGCCTGGAGACAAGCGGGAGGGTACACCGGGGAGCTGTTTTTT. Its protein is CAWRQAGGYTGELFF.

The table lists this clone with a few counts. The chain has TRBV28 and TRBJ2-7; tentative D call: TRBD2 (6 bases). Germline V CDR1 and CDR2: MDHEN, SYDVKM. This CDR3 is built from 14 residues. With 0 bases removed from V and 5 bases from J, the gap between germline ends came to 11 bases. The CDR3 spells CASSLWGGGNEQYF. The CDR3 DNA is TGTGCCAGCAGTTTATGGGGAGGAGGGAACGAGCAGTACTTC.

Concerning this clone: Other DNA sequences in this specimen translate into the identical CDR3. The chain links TRBV10-3 to TRBJ1-1; D remains unclear. The CDR3 extends over 12 amino acids. V was trimmed by 4 bases and J by 1 base, leaving 4 bases between them. Per germline, CDR1 ENHRY and CDR2 SYGVKD. DNA of the CDR3: TGTGCCATCAGTGGGAGGAACACTGAAGCTTTCTTT. It is translated as CAISGRNTEAFF.

This clone was observed a few times. The chain is built from TRBV6-1 and TRBJ2-3; 7 positions match TRBD2. This CDR3 is built from 15 residues. J gave up 2 bases and V 2 bases, and 4 bases lay outside the gene matches. The germline gives CDR1 MNHNS, CDR2 SASEGT. The CDR3 is CASSEPAGYTDTQYF. The DNA for the CDR3 is TGTGCCAGCAGTGAACCAGCGGGGTACACAGATACGCAGTATTTT.